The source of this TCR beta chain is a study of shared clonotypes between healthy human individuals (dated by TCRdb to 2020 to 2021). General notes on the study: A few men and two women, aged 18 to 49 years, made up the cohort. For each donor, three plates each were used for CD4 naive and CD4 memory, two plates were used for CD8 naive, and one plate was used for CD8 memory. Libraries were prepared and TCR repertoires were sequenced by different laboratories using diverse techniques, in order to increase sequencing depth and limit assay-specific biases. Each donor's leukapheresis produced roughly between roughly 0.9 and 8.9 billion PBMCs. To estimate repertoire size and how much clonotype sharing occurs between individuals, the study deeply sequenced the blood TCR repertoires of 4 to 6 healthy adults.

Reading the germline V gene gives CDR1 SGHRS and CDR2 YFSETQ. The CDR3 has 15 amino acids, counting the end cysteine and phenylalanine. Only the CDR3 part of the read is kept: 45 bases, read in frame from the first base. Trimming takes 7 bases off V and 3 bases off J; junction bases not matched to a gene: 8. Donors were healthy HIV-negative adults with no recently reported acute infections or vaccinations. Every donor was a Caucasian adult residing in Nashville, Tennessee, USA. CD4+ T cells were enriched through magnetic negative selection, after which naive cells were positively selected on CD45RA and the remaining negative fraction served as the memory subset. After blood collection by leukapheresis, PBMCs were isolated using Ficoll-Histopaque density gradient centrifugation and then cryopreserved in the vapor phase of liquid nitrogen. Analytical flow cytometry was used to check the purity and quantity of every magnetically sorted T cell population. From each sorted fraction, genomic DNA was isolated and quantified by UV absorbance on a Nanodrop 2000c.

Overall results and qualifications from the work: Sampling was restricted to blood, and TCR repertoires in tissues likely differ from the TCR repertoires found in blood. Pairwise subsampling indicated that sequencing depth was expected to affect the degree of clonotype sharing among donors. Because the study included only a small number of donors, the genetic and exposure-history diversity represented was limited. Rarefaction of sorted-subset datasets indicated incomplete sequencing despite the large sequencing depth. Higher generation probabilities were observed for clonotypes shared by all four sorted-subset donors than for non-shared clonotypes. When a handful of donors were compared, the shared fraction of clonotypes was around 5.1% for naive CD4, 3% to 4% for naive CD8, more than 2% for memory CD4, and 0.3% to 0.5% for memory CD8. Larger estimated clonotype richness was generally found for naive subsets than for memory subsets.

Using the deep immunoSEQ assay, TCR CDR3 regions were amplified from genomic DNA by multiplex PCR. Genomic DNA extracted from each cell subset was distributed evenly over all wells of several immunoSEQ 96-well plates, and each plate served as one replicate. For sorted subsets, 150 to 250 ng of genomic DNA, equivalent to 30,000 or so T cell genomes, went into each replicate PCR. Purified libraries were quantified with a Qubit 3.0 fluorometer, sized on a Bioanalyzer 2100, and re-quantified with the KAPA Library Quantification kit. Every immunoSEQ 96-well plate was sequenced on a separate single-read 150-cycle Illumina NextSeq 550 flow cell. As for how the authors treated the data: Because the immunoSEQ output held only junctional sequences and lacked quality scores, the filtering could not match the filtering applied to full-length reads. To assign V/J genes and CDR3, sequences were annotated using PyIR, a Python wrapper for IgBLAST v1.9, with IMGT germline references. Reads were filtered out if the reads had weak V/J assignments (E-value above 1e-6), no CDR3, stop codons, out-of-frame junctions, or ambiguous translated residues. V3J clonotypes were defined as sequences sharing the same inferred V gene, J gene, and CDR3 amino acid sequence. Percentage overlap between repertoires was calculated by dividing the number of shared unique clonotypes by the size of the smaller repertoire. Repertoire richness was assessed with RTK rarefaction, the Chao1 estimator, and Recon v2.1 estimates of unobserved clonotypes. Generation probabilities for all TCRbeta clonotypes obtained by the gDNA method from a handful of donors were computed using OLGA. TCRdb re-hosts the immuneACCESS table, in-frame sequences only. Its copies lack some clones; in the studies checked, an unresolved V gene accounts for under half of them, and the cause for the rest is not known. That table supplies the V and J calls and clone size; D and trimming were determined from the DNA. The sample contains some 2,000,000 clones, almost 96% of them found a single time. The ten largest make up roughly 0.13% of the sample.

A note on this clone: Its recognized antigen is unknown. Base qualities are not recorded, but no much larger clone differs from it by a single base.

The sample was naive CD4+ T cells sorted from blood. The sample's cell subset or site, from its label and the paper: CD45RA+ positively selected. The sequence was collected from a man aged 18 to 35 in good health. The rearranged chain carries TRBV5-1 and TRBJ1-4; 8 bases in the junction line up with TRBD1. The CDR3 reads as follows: CASGQGRAANEKLFF. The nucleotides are TGCGCCAGCGGACAGGGACGGGCGGCTAATGAAAAACTGTTTTTT.